The rows below give T cell receptor beta chains drawn from one sample of a study of blood T cells in healthy people across ages. MiXCR, applied by TCRdb to the 5' RACE reads, yields one record per CDR3 protein. The repertoire holds around 900,000 distinct CDR3 sequences, under 35% seen once, with roughly a sixth in the top ten. Sequenced material: blood. These receptors were collected from a woman aged 80 or over in good health. Each CDR3 is given with its conserved first and last residue. The order of the fields is J gene, V gene, D gene, clone size, CDR3 protein, CDR3 DNA. D genes are given only for firm matches. Clone sizes are given selectively: once, few, many, or a class where the clone is expanded.

j_call: TRBJ1-2; v_call: TRBV2; d_call: -; clone_size: -; cdr3_aa: CAGSDHGYGYTF; cdr3_nt: TGTGCCGGCAGTGATCACGGATATGGCTACACCTTC
j_call: TRBJ2-3; v_call: TRBV10-1; d_call: TRBD2; clone_size: -; cdr3_aa: CASRGLAGRSTDTQYF; cdr3_nt: TGCGCCAGCAGGGGGCTAGCGGGGAGGAGCACAGATACGCAGTATTTT
j_call: TRBJ1-1; v_call: TRBV14; d_call: -; clone_size: -; cdr3_aa: CASSQVRAAEAFF; cdr3_nt: TGTGCCAGCAGCCAAGTAAGGGCCGCTGAAGCTTTCTTT
j_call: TRBJ2-1; v_call: TRBV15; d_call: TRBD2; clone_size: -; cdr3_aa: CATSRDQGLAGGLPFSYNEQFF; cdr3_nt: TGTGCCACCAGCAGAGATCAGGGACTAGCGGGAGGGCTCCCCTTCTCCTACAATGAGCAGTTCTTC
j_call: TRBJ1-5; v_call: TRBV19; d_call: TRBD1; clone_size: -; cdr3_aa: CASRPGQGGQPQHF; cdr3_nt: TGTGCCAGTAGGCCGGGACAGGGTGGACAGCCCCAGCATTTT
j_call: TRBJ1-5; v_call: TRBV20-1; d_call: TRBD1; clone_size: once; cdr3_aa: CSAIGQDYSNQPQHF; cdr3_nt: TGCAGTGCTATCGGACAGGACTATAGCAATCAGCCCCAGCATTTT
j_call: TRBJ1-2; v_call: TRBV7-2; d_call: -; clone_size: many; cdr3_aa: CASSLKWQGGGYTF; cdr3_nt: TGTGCCAGCAGCTTAAAATGGCAGGGAGGAGGCTACACCTTC
j_call: TRBJ2-4; v_call: TRBV6-2/TRBV6-3; d_call: TRBD1; clone_size: many; cdr3_aa: CASSYPGQGGNIQYF; cdr3_nt: TGTGCCAGCAGTTACCCGGGACAGGGGGGGAACATTCAGTACTTC
j_call: TRBJ2-2; v_call: TRBV6-6; d_call: -; clone_size: -; cdr3_aa: CAGRQSTGELFF; cdr3_nt: TGTGCCGGCCGACAGTCAACCGGGGAGCTGTTTTTT
j_call: TRBJ2-5; v_call: TRBV3-1; d_call: -; clone_size: few; cdr3_aa: CASSQRAPGRVQTQYF; cdr3_nt: TGTGCCAGCAGCCAGCGAGCCCCGGGGCGGGTGCAGACCCAGTACTTC
j_call: TRBJ2-4; v_call: TRBV27; d_call: TRBD1; clone_size: few; cdr3_aa: CASSLKDQRTGVNIQYF; cdr3_nt: TGTGCCAGCAGTTTAAAAGACCAGCGTACAGGGGTAAACATTCAGTACTTC
j_call: TRBJ2-3; v_call: TRBV6-6; d_call: TRBD1; clone_size: many; cdr3_aa: CASSFGQGPSTDTQYF; cdr3_nt: TGTGCCAGCAGTTTCGGACAGGGGCCTAGCACAGATACGCAGTATTTT
j_call: TRBJ2-1; v_call: TRBV18; d_call: -; clone_size: many; cdr3_aa: CASSPENEQFF; cdr3_nt: TGTGCCAGCTCACCTGAGAATGAGCAGTTCTTC
j_call: TRBJ2-5; v_call: TRBV20-1; d_call: -; clone_size: -; cdr3_aa: CSARNGGSAQETQYF; cdr3_nt: TGCAGTGCTAGAAATGGTGGTAGCGCCCAAGAGACCCAGTACTTC
j_call: TRBJ1-2; v_call: TRBV21-1; d_call: -; clone_size: few; cdr3_aa: CASSISWLGANYGYTF; cdr3_nt: TGTGCCAGCAGCATTAGCTGGCTGGGGGCTAACTATGGCTACACCTTC
j_call: TRBJ2-2; v_call: TRBV7-9; d_call: -; clone_size: -; cdr3_aa: CASTGWQGNTGELFF; cdr3_nt: TGTGCCAGCACCGGATGGCAGGGGAACACCGGGGAGCTGTTTTTT
j_call: TRBJ2-1; v_call: TRBV5-1; d_call: -; clone_size: many; cdr3_aa: CASSLGYRAEQFF; cdr3_nt: TGCGCCAGCAGCTTGGGGTACAGGGCTGAGCAGTTCTTC